This passage covers 9 T cell receptor beta chains from one sample sequenced in a study of blood T cells in healthy people across ages. Together with a sample-barcoded 5' primer, a J-beta primer mix was included in a second PCR lasting about 7 to 11 cycles. TCRdb re-called the 5' RACE reads through MiXCR, storing one row per CDR3 protein. The sample shows approximately 1,000,000 distinct CDR3 sequences, 30% to 40% of them seen only once. Sequencing was done on a sample of blood. The receptors originated from a man aged 18 to 30 in good health.

The rearrangement uses TRBV29-1 and TRBJ1-4, with D perhaps matching TRBD1 (6 bases). The germline V gene has CDR1 SQVTM and CDR2 ANQGSEA. CDR3 length: 14 amino acids. Trimming removed 7 bases from V and 7 bases from J, with 19 bases in between. The CDR3, as DNA: TGCAGCGCCTATTTGACAGGCGACTCTGAAAAACTGTTTTTT. This codes for CSAYLTGDSEKLFF.

This clonotype was picked up a small number of times. The chain couples TRBV10-3 to TRBJ2-7; D ambiguous. Trimming shortened V by 0 bases and J by 1 base, and 7 bases separated the two germline ends. CDR1 and CDR2 from the germline V gene are ENHRY and SYGVKD. The CDR3 length is 14 residues. The CDR3 protein is CAISESTASYEQYF. CDR3 bases: TGTGCCATCAGTGAGTCCACGGCTTCCTACGAGCAGTACTTC.

The rearrangement joins TRBV20-1 to TRBJ1-1; D is unresolved. V dropped 3 bases and J dropped 0 bases, with 8 bases sitting between them. This CDR3 has 13 residues. Germline loops: CDR1 DFQATT, CDR2 SNEGSKA (reference sequence). DNA of the CDR3: TGCAGTGCTAGGAAGGAGGTGAACACTGAAGCTTTCTTT. Its translation is CSARKEVNTEAFF.

Only a few counts were recorded for this clonotype. V is TRBV6-2 or TRBV6-3 and J is TRBJ2-3; 10 bases align to TRBD2. The CDR3 spans 15 residues. The ends lost 6 bases at V and 5 bases at J; junction bases unmatched: 8. Germline V gene sequence: CDR1 MNHEY, CDR2 SVGEGT. This CDR3 reads CASRPSGGAGDTQYF. In DNA, the CDR3 is TGTGCCAGCAGACCCAGCGGGGGGGCAGGAGATACGCAGTATTTT.

V usage is TRBV6-1 and J usage is TRBJ1-2, with a tentative D call TRBD1 (5 bases). Looked up from germline, CDR1 is MNHNS and CDR2 is SASEGT. The CDR3 has 17 residues. Trimming pared 0 bases from V and 9 bases from J, leaving 23 bases between. CDR3 in DNA: TGTGCCAGCAGTGAAGCGGTGCCCGGGGCACATAATGTTCGCTACACCTTC. Translating it yields CASSEAVPGAHNVRYTF.

This clonotype was observed a few times. The chain employs TRBV4-3 and TRBJ1-2, with a possible D match to TRBD1 (5 bases). V lost 0 bases and J 4 bases, leaving 24 bases between the germline ends. In germline, CDR1 is LGHNA, CDR2 YSLEER. The CDR3 is made up of 19 amino acids. This chain's CDR3 is CASSQEERVMGRFGYGYTF. CDR3 DNA: TGCGCCAGCAGCCAAGAGGAGAGGGTTATGGGGCGATTCGGCTATGGCTACACCTTC.

This clonotype was recorded a few times. V gene TRBV2 combines with J gene TRBJ2-5; 15 nucleotides line up with TRBD2. From germline, CDR1 is SNHLY and CDR2 FYNNEI. Trimming removed 6 bases from V and 11 bases from J; junction bases left unmatched: 16. The CDR3 length is 17 residues. The CDR3 reads CASRGLAGGNYYNEQYF. The CDR3 DNA follows: TGTGCCAGCAGGGGACTAGCGGGGGGAAACTACTACAATGAGCAGTACTTC.

This clonotype was seen a few times. The chain links TRBV7-9 to TRBJ1-2; 9 nucleotides match TRBD1. This CDR3 has 17 residues. V lost 5 bases to trimming and J lost 2 bases; unmatched junction nucleotides: 12. Germline V CDR1 and CDR2: SEHNR, FQNEAQ (reference sequence). CDR3 in DNA: TGTGCCAGCAGCGAATTCGGACAGGGGCTGGGAAACTATGGCTACACCTTC. It encodes CASSEFGQGLGNYGYTF.

In this sample, this clonotype turned up a few times. The chain carries TRBV12-3 or TRBV12-4 and TRBJ1-4; weak D call: TRBD1 (6 bases). The germline V and J ends were trimmed by 2 bases and 8 bases, with 12 bases remaining between them. This CDR3 region has 14 residues. The CDR3: CASSLQGLFEKLFF. Written as DNA, the CDR3 is TGTGCCAGCAGTTTACAGGGGCTTTTCGAAAAACTGTTTTTT.